These 26 T cell receptor beta chains were all obtained from the same sample, sequenced in a study of identical twins (dated by TCRdb to about 2016). Library preparation employed 5' RACE. Sequencer: Illumina HiSeq 2000. In TCRdb, the public reads were trimmed at Q25 with fastp and aligned with MiXCR, with productive beta chains retained. All rows with the same CDR3 protein become a single entry with the most common DNA and genes. Within this sample are about 500,000 distinct CDR3 sequences, with 14% of them counted one time only. Approximately 0.98% of the sample rests with the top ten. These data were also filed under a second study, of yellow fever vaccine responses in identical twins.

The sequenced material came from CD4+ T cells sorted from blood. The source is a woman aged 18-29 years in good health.

V is TRBV20-1 and J is TRBJ1-2; D gene ambiguous. CDR1 and CDR2 from the germline V gene are DFQATT and SNEGSKA (reference sequence). The length of the CDR3 is 11 residues. Trimming removed 0 bases at V and 3 bases at J, with 2 bases between. The CDR3 nucleotides read TGCAGTGCTAGAGATGACTATGGCTACACCTTC. Its translation: CSARDDYGYTF.

This clonotype was recorded a few times. The rearrangement uses TRBV7-2 and TRBJ2-5; D remains unclear. Trimming pared 1 base from V and 4 bases from J, leaving 13 bases between. The germline CDR1 and CDR2 sequences are SGHTA and FQGNSA. CDR3 length equals 15 residues. CDR3 in amino acids: CASSLDPGLSETQYF. CDR3 DNA: TGTGCCAGCAGCTTAGACCCAGGCCTCTCAGAGACCCAGTACTTC.

This clonotype was recorded many times. The rearrangement links TRBV7-9 to TRBJ2-7; TRBD2 might be the D (5 bases). Trimming cost V 5 bases and J 3 bases, with 11 bases left between them. CDR3 length: 13 residues. Germline values: CDR1 SEHNR, CDR2 FQNEAQ (reference sequence). The CDR3 DNA follows: TGTGCCAGCAGCCCGCGGGCCGGCTACGAGCAGTACTTC. It translates to CASSPRAGYEQYF.

The V and J genes are TRBV5-1 and TRBJ2-2; tentative D call: TRBD1 (5 bases). This CDR3 is built from 16 residues. CDR1 and CDR2 from the germline V gene are SGHRS and YFSETQ. The V gene lost 5 bases and the J gene lost 6 bases, with 20 bases spanning the gap. The CDR3 protein is CASSPSLGARSGELFF. In DNA, the CDR3 is TGCGCCAGCAGTCCTAGTCTAGGGGCGCGGTCCGGGGAGCTGTTTTTT.

The genes are TRBV5-4 and TRBJ2-1; the D gene is possibly TRBD1 (6 bases). The V end lost 0 bases, the J end lost 6 bases, and 16 bases lay between the germline ends. This CDR3 has 16 residues. CDR1 is SGHNT and CDR2 is YYREEE in the germline V gene (reference sequence). This CDR3 reads CASSLGTALLSNEQFF. CDR3 DNA sequence: TGTGCCAGCAGCTTGGGGACAGCCCTTTTAAGCAATGAGCAGTTCTTC.

The chain carries TRBV28 and TRBJ1-2, with 10 bases identical to TRBD1. The CDR3 covers 15 residues. V lost 4 bases to trimming and J lost 3 bases; unmatched junction nucleotides: 5. Germline values: CDR1 MDHEN, CDR2 SYDVKM. Written as DNA, the CDR3 is TGTGCCAGCAGTTCAGACAGGGGGCACGACTATGGCTACACCTTC. Translated, it gives CASSSDRGHDYGYTF.

This clonotype appeared a few times. The V and J genes are TRBV7-2 and TRBJ2-5; D might be TRBD2 (7 bases). This CDR3 comprises 14 residues. The germline gives CDR1 SGHTA, CDR2 FQGNSA. Trimming removed 3 bases from V and 5 bases from J, with 13 bases in between. The CDR3 region is CASSLGGLAETQYF. The CDR3 DNA sequence: TGTGCCAGCAGCTTGGGGGGGCTGGCGGAGACCCAGTACTTC.

This clonotype has only a few counts. The chain is built from TRBV5-1 and TRBJ2-3; 8 nucleotides agree with TRBD2. V dropped 0 bases and J dropped 4; count of bases not matched to a gene: 7. The CDR3 has 16 residues. The germline V gene encodes CDR1 SGHRS and CDR2 YFSETQ. Written as DNA, the CDR3 is TGCGCCAGCAGCTTGGGCCCGCGGGAGGTCTCAGATACGCAGTATTTT. Translated, it gives CASSLGPREVSDTQYF.

The rearrangement links TRBV18 to TRBJ2-7; possible D gene TRBD1, 5 bases. Trimming took off 5 bases at V and 6 bases at J, with 11 bases between the two ends. This CDR3 has 12 amino acids. Germline V CDR1 and CDR2: KGHSH, LQKENI. DNA for the CDR3: TGTGCCAGCTCAACCCCCAGGGTCGAGCAGTACTTC. Translating it yields CASSTPRVEQYF.

The table lists this clonotype with many counts. V usage is TRBV12-3 or TRBV12-4 and J usage is TRBJ2-3; D unresolved. Trimming shortened V by 2 bases and J by 2 bases, and 5 bases separated the two germline ends. The CDR3 is 13 residues long. CDR3 nucleotides: TGTGCCAGCAGTTTATCCCACACAGATACGCAGTATTTT. This gives the protein CASSLSHTDTQYF.

The gene calls are TRBV5-1 and TRBJ2-1; 8 bases line up with TRBD1. CDR3 length: 15 residues. J lost 8 bases, V lost 1 base, and 8 bases had no gene match. In germline, CDR1 is SGHRS, CDR2 YFSETQ. This chain's CDR3 is CASSLKDRVLDEQFF. The CDR3 DNA sequence: TGCGCCAGCAGCTTGAAGGACAGGGTTCTGGATGAGCAGTTCTTC.

The chain carries TRBV3-1 and TRBJ2-2; 7 nucleotides align to TRBD2. This CDR3 has 18 residues. Germline trimming cut 0 bases from V and 5 bases from J; bases unmatched to any gene: 12. Per germline, CDR1 LGHDT and CDR2 YNNKEL (reference sequence). This CDR3 is CASSQERLAAWGTGELFF. CDR3 nucleotides: TGTGCCAGCAGCCAAGAGAGGCTAGCGGCCTGGGGGACCGGGGAGCTGTTTTTT.

The rearrangement joins TRBV7-2 to TRBJ2-7, with D possibly being TRBD1 (6 bases). Germline assignment: CDR1 SGHTA and CDR2 FQGNSA. The CDR3 has 14 residues. The V end was cut by 3 bases, the J end by 2 bases, with 11 bases between. The CDR3 bases are TGTGCCAGCAGCTTTGTAGGGGGAACCTACGAGCAGTACTTC. This translates into CASSFVGGTYEQYF. The whole variable domain, filled in from reference TRBV7-2 and TRBJ2-7, reads GAGVSQSPSNKVTEKGKDVELRCDPISGHTALYWYRQSLGQGLEFLIYFQGNSAPDKSGLPSDRFSAERTGGSVSTLTIQRTQQEDSAVYLCASSFVGGTYEQYFGPGTRLTVT.

The chain joins TRBV6-1 to TRBJ1-1; D is ambiguous. CDR1 is MNHNS, CDR2 SASEGT, per germline. Deletions cut 2 bases from V and 2 bases from J, with 6 bases between. The CDR3 consists of 13 residues. Here the CDR3 reads CASSESYNTEAFF. The DNA of the CDR3 is TGTGCCAGCAGTGAATCGTACAACACTGAAGCTTTCTTT.

The chain couples TRBV7-3 to TRBJ2-5; D tentatively reads TRBD1 or TRBD2 (5 bases each). The CDR3 has 15 amino acids. From germline, CDR1 is SGHTA and CDR2 FQGTGA. The V gene lost 4 bases and the J gene lost 4 bases, with 16 bases spanning the gap. CDR3 bases: TGTGCCAGCAGCTCTAGTGGACGGGGCGGAGAGACCCAGTACTTC. Amino acid sequence: CASSSSGRGGETQYF.

This clonotype was recorded a few times. The chain has TRBV29-1 and TRBJ2-3; D not resolved. From germline, CDR1 is SQVTM and CDR2 ANQGSEA. The CDR3 spans 14 residues. The V end was cut by 5 bases, the J end by 3 bases, with 15 bases between. DNA of the CDR3: TGCAGCGTTTCTCCCCGGGTCGGGACAGATACGCAGTATTTT. Translation: CSVSPRVGTDTQYF.

This chain connects TRBV6-5 to TRBJ2-1; D not resolved. Germline V gene sequence: CDR1 MNHEY, CDR2 SVGAGI. This CDR3 has 17 amino acids. V shed 0 bases and J shed 3 bases, with 15 bases lying between them. DNA for the CDR3: TGTGCCAGCAGTTACTCGAAGAACACCTTATACTACAATGAGCAGTTCTTC. It yields the protein CASSYSKNTLYYNEQFF.

This clonotype turned up a few times. The J gene is TRBJ2-7, the V gene TRBV27; 11 bases are a match to TRBD2. J was trimmed by 5 bases and V by 4 bases; bases with no gene match: 10. CDR3 length: 16 amino acids. CDR1 and CDR2 from the germline V gene are MNHEY and SMNVEV (reference sequence). As DNA, the CDR3 is TGTGCCAGCAGTTCAAGGGCTAGCGGGGGGAAGGACGAGCAGTACTTC. Its protein is CASSSRASGGKDEQYF.

V usage is TRBV14 and J usage is TRBJ2-1; no firm D call. Germline CDR1 is SGHDN and CDR2 is FVKESK. The CDR3 loop spans 15 amino acids. Trimming shortened V by 1 base and J by 4 bases, and 11 bases separated the two germline ends. The CDR3 DNA is TGTGCCAGCAGCCAAGGGTCCAGTTTGTACAATGAGCAGTTCTTC. Its protein product is CASSQGSSLYNEQFF.

This clonotype was recorded many times. The V call is TRBV3-1, the J call TRBJ2-3, with TRBD2 matching 10 bases. The CDR3 has 16 residues. V dropped 0 bases and J dropped 7; count of bases not matched to a gene: 7. Germline V gene lookup returns CDR1 LGHDT and CDR2 YNNKEL (reference sequence). CDR3 sequence: CASSQEPSGRAYTQYF. The CDR3 DNA reads TGTGCCAGCAGCCAAGAGCCGAGCGGGAGGGCATATACGCAGTATTTT.

This chain uses TRBV14 with TRBJ2-1; 8 bases are a match to TRBD2. This CDR3 comprises 16 residues. The V gene end was trimmed by 3 bases and the J gene end by 5 bases; junction bases not matched to a gene: 9. Germline V gives CDR1 SGHDN, CDR2 FVKESK. The CDR3 here is CASSHPRLAQNNEQFF. CDR3 coding DNA: TGTGCCAGCAGCCACCCCCGACTAGCGCAGAACAATGAGCAGTTCTTC.

The rearrangement joins TRBV19 to TRBJ1-5; TRBD1 might be the D (6 bases). CDR1 LNHDA and CDR2 SQIVND come from the germline V gene (reference sequence). The CDR3 spans 15 residues. V gave up 7 bases and J gave up 6 bases, with 19 bases separating them. DNA for the CDR3: TGTGCCAGTACCACCTCAAGGGGGATGATTCAGCCCCAGCATTTT. Amino acid sequence: CASTTSRGMIQPQHF.

This clonotype was counted at least ten times. The genes are TRBV5-1 and TRBJ2-2; D unresolved. Germline V gene sequence: CDR1 SGHRS, CDR2 YFSETQ. Trimming removed 3 bases at V and 1 base at J, with 7 bases between. This CDR3 is 14 amino acids long. Here the CDR3 DNA reads TGCGCCAGCAGCTCCCTTAGGAACACCGGGGAGCTGTTTTTT. It encodes CASSSLRNTGELFF.

This clonotype has more than one count but fewer than ten. The genes are TRBV27 and TRBJ2-7; 10 nucleotides align to TRBD2. CDR3 length equals 18 residues. Germline V gene sequence: CDR1 MNHEY, CDR2 SMNVEV (reference sequence). V shed 5 bases and J 5 bases; nucleotides not matched to a gene: 18. CDR3 nucleotides: TGTGCCAGCAGTCCCAGACTCTCCAGACTAGCGGGTCTCGACGAGCAGTACTTC. It yields the protein CASSPRLSRLAGLDEQYF.

This clonotype came up many times. This rearrangement joins TRBV7-9 to TRBJ2-2; the match to TRBD1 covers 7 bases. V was pared by 5 bases and J by 6 bases, with 12 bases of the junction left unmatched. The CDR3 runs 16 residues. Germline values: CDR1 SEHNR, CDR2 FQNEAQ (reference sequence). The CDR3 DNA reads TGTGCCAGCAGCCCTACTAGACAGGGAAGGGCCGGGGAGCTGTTTTTT. Its protein product is CASSPTRQGRAGELFF.

The chain links TRBV5-1 to TRBJ2-3, with TRBD2 as a possible D gene (6 bases). CDR3 length equals 15 residues. Germline assignment: CDR1 SGHRS and CDR2 YFSETQ. The germline V and J ends were trimmed by 0 bases and 4 bases, with 12 bases remaining between them. CDR3: CASSLAGREADTQYF. CDR3 sequence (DNA): TGCGCCAGCAGCTTGGCCGGCAGGGAGGCAGATACGCAGTATTTT.